Listed below are T cell receptor beta chains from one sample, sequenced in a study of cytomegalovirus exposure and HLA in healthy donors. Sequencing used immunoSEQ multiplex PCR; TCRdb keeps in-frame clones, though not all of them. The sample has 200,000 to 300,000 clones, 82% seen once. Input material: PBMCs. The receptors were sampled from a woman aged 35 to 49 in good health and CMV-seropositive. CDR3s include the opening cysteine and the closing phenylalanine or tryptophan. The D gene is left open where the match is weak. Some rows have no size entry. The others give once, few or many, or a class for an expanded clone.

D: TRBD2
J: TRBJ2-3
V: TRBV5-1
size: .
DNA: TGCGCCAGCAGCTTCGGACTAGCGGGAGCTTCGCGGACAGATACGCAGTATTTT
CDR3: CASSFGLAGASRTDTQYF

D: TRBD2
J: TRBJ2-1
V: TRBV7-3
size: .
DNA: TGTGCCAGCAGCCCCCATAGCGGGAGCGGTTACAATGAGCAGTTCTTC
CDR3: CASSPHSGSGYNEQFF

D: .
J: TRBJ1-5
V: TRBV2
size: .
DNA: TGTGCCAGCAGCAGGATAAGCAATCAGCCCCAGCATTTT
CDR3: CASSRISNQPQHF

D: .
J: TRBJ2-3
V: TRBV7-9
size: .
DNA: TGTGCCAGCAGCTTGGGGACTGGTGATACGCAGTATTTT
CDR3: CASSLGTGDTQYF

D: .
J: TRBJ2-7
V: TRBV7-2
size: .
DNA: TGTGCCAGCAGCTGGGGGAGGCGGGCGGACGAGCAGTACTTC
CDR3: CASSWGRRADEQYF

D: .
J: TRBJ2-2
V: TRBV18
size: .
DNA: TGTGCCAGCTCACCAAGGGGGTTGACGGACGGGGAGCTGTTTTTT
CDR3: CASSPRGLTDGELFF

D: .
J: TRBJ2-5
V: TRBV21-1
size: .
DNA: TGTGCCAGCAGCATACACCGGGGACTAGCGGGAGAACAAATCGAAGAGACCCAGTACTTC
CDR3: CASSIHRGLAGEQIEETQYF

D: .
J: TRBJ2-5
V: TRBV2
size: .
DNA: TGTGCCAGCACACCCACCGGGGAGACCCAGTACTTC
CDR3: CASTPTGETQYF

D: .
J: TRBJ1-1
V: TRBV19
size: .
DNA: TGTGCCAGTAGGAAGACTGACGACACTGAAGCTTTCTTT
CDR3: CASRKTDDTEAFF

D: TRBD1
J: TRBJ1-2
V: TRBV10-3
size: .
DNA: TGTGCCATCACCGACAGGGTCGCCCTTGAGGATGGCTACACCTTC
CDR3: CAITDRVALEDGYTF

D: .
J: TRBJ2-4
V: TRBV7-2
size: .
DNA: TGTGCCAGCAGCTTACGAAACATTCAGTACTTC
CDR3: CASSLRNIQYF

D: .
J: TRBJ1-1
V: TRBV5-6
size: once
DNA: TGTGCCAGCACCATCGGGGGTCTCCAGAACACTGAAGCTTTCTTT
CDR3: CASTIGGLQNTEAFF

D: .
J: TRBJ2-3
V: TRBV9
size: .
DNA: TGTGCCAGCAGCGTATCGAGCGGCACAGATACGCAGTATTTT
CDR3: CASSVSSGTDTQYF

D: TRBD2
J: TRBJ2-2
V: TRBV11-2
size: .
DNA: TGTGCCAGCAGCTTCAGAAGACTAGCGGGAGTTTCGAACACCGGGGAGCTGTTTTTT
CDR3: CASSFRRLAGVSNTGELFF

D: .
J: TRBJ1-2
V: TRBV5-1
size: few
DNA: TGCGCCAGCAGCTTGGACACCGCTAACTATGGCTACACCTTC
CDR3: CASSLDTANYGYTF

D: TRBD1
J: TRBJ1-1
V: TRBV27
size: .
DNA: TGTGCCAGCAGGCACAGGGACAGGGGTAAAGGCACTGAAGCTTTCTTT
CDR3: CASRHRDRGKGTEAFF

D: TRBD1
J: TRBJ1-1
V: TRBV7-3
size: .
DNA: TGTGCCAGCAGCATGCGACAGGGTTCTGAAGCTTTCTTT
CDR3: CASSMRQGSEAFF

D: .
J: TRBJ1-5
V: TRBV28
size: .
DNA: TGTGCCAGCAGCCCCTCGCGGCCCCAGCATTTT
CDR3: CASSPSRPQHF

D: .
J: TRBJ2-1
V: TRBV5-5
size: .
DNA: TGTGCCAGCAGCTTGTTGCCCGGTATGCGAAATGAGCAGTTCTTC
CDR3: CASSLLPGMRNEQFF

D: TRBD1
J: TRBJ2-5
V: TRBV5-4
size: once
DNA: TGTGCCAGCAGCTCGGGGACAGCCCAAGAGACCCAGTACTTC
CDR3: CASSSGTAQETQYF

D: .
J: TRBJ1-4
V: TRBV9
size: .
DNA: TGTGCCAGCAGCGTAGGGGGGGGAAGGCATGAAAAACTGTTTTTT
CDR3: CASSVGGGRHEKLFF

D: TRBD2
J: TRBJ2-1
V: TRBV11-3
size: .
DNA: TGTGCCAGCAGCCTTCGGACTAGCGGTTACAATGAGCAGTTCTTC
CDR3: CASSLRTSGYNEQFF

D: TRBD1
J: TRBJ2-1
V: TRBV30
size: .
DNA: TGTGCCTGGAGTAGACAGGGGGGGCGCAATGAGCAGTTCTTC
CDR3: CAWSRQGGRNEQFF

D: .
J: TRBJ2-1
V: TRBV10-3
size: .
DNA: TGTGCCATCAGTGAGTCCTGGACAAGTGAGCAGTTCTTC
CDR3: CAISESWTSEQFF

D: .
J: TRBJ2-1
V: TRBV9
size: .
DNA: TGTGCCAGCAGCGTAGGTAACTTAAACAATGAGCAGTTCTTC
CDR3: CASSVGNLNNEQFF

D: TRBD1
J: TRBJ1-2
V: TRBV27
size: .
DNA: TGTGCCAGCAGTTTATGGGGGACAGGGGAGAACTATGGCTACACCTTC
CDR3: CASSLWGTGENYGYTF

D: TRBD2
J: TRBJ2-7
V: TRBV9
size: .
DNA: TGTGCCAGCAGCGTAGGAAGTAGCGGGGCCTCCTACGAGCAGTACTTC
CDR3: CASSVGSSGASYEQYF

D: .
J: TRBJ1-1
V: TRBV14
size: .
DNA: TGTACCAGCAGCCAAGAGATTCGGGGAGGTGGCACTGAAGCTTTCTTT
CDR3: CTSSQEIRGGGTEAFF

D: TRBD1
J: TRBJ1-1
V: TRBV5-4
size: few
DNA: TGTGCCAGCAGCCCGGAGACAGGGGCGTTTGAAGCTTTCTTT
CDR3: CASSPETGAFEAFF

D: TRBD1
J: TRBJ2-1
V: TRBV6-1
size: .
DNA: TGTGCCAGCAGTGTGGACAGGGGGGCCTACAATGAGCAGTTCTTC
CDR3: CASSVDRGAYNEQFF

D: .
J: TRBJ1-1
V: TRBV7-8
size: .
DNA: TGTGCCAGCAGCTTAGCAGTCGACACAACCACTGAAGCTTTCTTT
CDR3: CASSLAVDTTTEAFF

D: TRBD2
J: TRBJ2-5
V: TRBV7-2
size: .
DNA: TGTGCCAGCAGCTCCCTTCCGGGACTAGCGCTAGAGACCCAGTACTTC
CDR3: CASSSLPGLALETQYF

D: .
J: TRBJ1-1
V: TRBV6-5
size: .
DNA: TGTGCCAGCAGATCGGTCGCGAGGGCTTTCTTT
CDR3: CASRSVARAFF

D: .
J: TRBJ2-3
V: TRBV29-1
size: .
DNA: TGCAGCGCGATGCGGAGGGACGTCACAGATACGCAGTATTTT
CDR3: CSAMRRDVTDTQYF

D: .
J: TRBJ2-1
V: TRBV6-5
size: .
DNA: TGTGCCAGCAGTTACTTCACAGGGCACGGTGAGCAGTTCTTC
CDR3: CASSYFTGHGEQFF

D: .
J: TRBJ1-1
V: TRBV7-9
size: .
DNA: TGTGCCAGCAGCTTAAGTAGCACTGAAGCTTTCTTT
CDR3: CASSLSSTEAFF

D: TRBD1
J: TRBJ1-4
V: TRBV7-2
size: .
DNA: TGTGCCAGCACCGGAGGGACAGGGGGCCTACTTAATGAAAAACTGTTTTTT
CDR3: CASTGGTGGLLNEKLFF

D: .
J: TRBJ1-3
V: TRBV7-9
size: .
DNA: TGTGCCAGCAGCTTAGGCTCACAACCTGGAAACACCATATATTTT
CDR3: CASSLGSQPGNTIYF

D: TRBD1
J: TRBJ1-3
V: TRBV5-1
size: .
DNA: TGCGCCAGCAGCGGAAACAGGGGGTTGACTGGAAACACCATATATTTT
CDR3: CASSGNRGLTGNTIYF

D: .
J: TRBJ2-4
V: TRBV6-6
size: once
DNA: TGTGCCAGCAGTATCTGGGAGGCCAAAAACATTCAGTACTTC
CDR3: CASSIWEAKNIQYF

D: TRBD2
J: TRBJ2-7
V: TRBV28
size: .
DNA: TGTGCCAGCTCCTCAGCCGGGGGACTAGCGGGACGGGAGCAGTACTTC
CDR3: CASSSAGGLAGREQYF

D: TRBD2
J: TRBJ2-7
V: TRBV6-6
size: .
DNA: TGTGCCAGCAGTCCCCGGCTAGCGGGAGCGCCGGGGGAGCAGTACTTC
CDR3: CASSPRLAGAPGEQYF

D: .
J: TRBJ1-1
V: TRBV30
size: .
DNA: TGTGCCTGGAGTGGGAGCAGTGAAGCTTTCTTT
CDR3: CAWSGSSEAFF

D: .
J: TRBJ2-1
V: TRBV6-4
size: .
DNA: TGTGCCAGCAGTGACTTCGGCAGTTCCCCTAGGAATGAGCAGTTCTTC
CDR3: CASSDFGSSPRNEQFF

D: .
J: TRBJ1-5
V: TRBV7-6
size: .
DNA: TGTGCCAGCAGCTTAGACTTCAATCAGCCCCAGCATTTT
CDR3: CASSLDFNQPQHF

D: TRBD2
J: TRBJ2-3
V: TRBV11-2
size: once
DNA: TGTGCCAGCAGCTCCCGGACTAGCGGGCAAGCTGGGACAGATACGCAGTATTTT
CDR3: CASSSRTSGQAGTDTQYF

D: .
J: TRBJ2-3
V: TRBV6-1
size: once
DNA: TGTGCCAGCAGTGAAGGAGGACACACAGATACGCAGTATTTT
CDR3: CASSEGGHTDTQYF

D: .
J: TRBJ2-3
V: TRBV15
size: .
DNA: TGTGCCACCAGCAGAGAGCGGGATGACACAGATACGCAGTATTTT
CDR3: CATSRERDDTDTQYF

D: .
J: TRBJ1-1
V: TRBV5-7
size: .
DNA: TGTGCCAGCAGCCCCATCGGACTGACTGAAGCTTTCTTT
CDR3: CASSPIGLTEAFF

D: .
J: TRBJ2-7
V: TRBV5-4
size: .
DNA: TGTGCCAGCAGCGCGGGACAGACCCCCTACGAGCAGTACTTC
CDR3: CASSAGQTPYEQYF

D: .
J: TRBJ2-1
V: TRBV30
size: .
DNA: TGTGCCTGGAGTCCGGGGGTGGGGCAGCCCAATGAGCAGTTCTTC
CDR3: CAWSPGVGQPNEQFF

D: .
J: TRBJ2-7
V: TRBV6-5
size: .
DNA: TGTGCCAGCAGTTACTCGATTGGCAGGGACTACGAGCAGTACTTC
CDR3: CASSYSIGRDYEQYF